This TCR beta chain is from a study of cytomegalovirus exposure and HLA in healthy donors. Broader study findings: The authors enumerated under 200 TCR beta chains as linked to cytomegalovirus. In a later analysis, across HLA loci, associated TCR counts were highest for DRB1, lowest for HLA-C. No immune exposure information besides CMV serostatus was available. It was assumed in the presence/absence analyses that sequencing depth was roughly uniform across donors.

The study ran its PCR with 60 Vbeta and 13 Jbeta primers. This table comes from immunoSEQ multiplex PCR, and its TCRdb copy is limited to in-frame clones, with some not included. The table includes about 200,000 clones, about 80% detected once. The germline V gene has CDR1 SGHDT and CDR2 YYEEEE. V lost 4 bases and J lost 0, with 8 bases in between. The CDR3 is 13 amino acids. On this clone: The antigen is undetermined.

The sequence derives from a woman between 25 and 40 years old in good health and CMV-seropositive. What was sequenced was PBMCs. J is TRBJ2-7 and V is TRBV5-6, with unresolved D. CDR3 sequence: CASSPGRSYEQYF. CDR3 DNA sequence: TGTGCCAGCAGCCCAGGTCGCTCCTACGAGCAGTACTTC.